These T cell receptor beta chains were read from a single sample in a study of OX40 agonist ivuxolimab in advanced cancers. Generated by immunoSEQ multiplex PCR, the TCRdb table keeps only in-frame clones and is missing some. The profile shows about 61,000 clones, about 91% of them singletons. Sequences were derived from CD4+ or CD8+ T cells sorted from blood, sampled in a trial of the OX40 agonist ivuxolimab. These TCRs come from an adult with an advanced solid tumor such as melanoma, head and neck, liver or kidney cancer. Both conserved end residues are part of each CDR3.

j_gene | v_gene | CDR3aa
TRBJ2-1 | TRBV19 | CASSIDAHNEQFF
TRBJ2-1 | TRBV10-3 | CAISELAGAEQFF
TRBJ1-4 | TRBV4-3 | CASSQDRRGLEKLFF
TRBJ1-2 | TRBV30 | CAWSGQGLGYTF
TRBJ2-5 | TRBV7-3 | CASSSGTSDAETQYF
TRBJ2-1 | TRBV7-6 | CASSLIAGAHNEQFF
TRBJ1-5 | TRBV4-1 | CASSQGPFDSNQPQHF
TRBJ2-1 | TRBV7-8 | CASRAGDYEQFF
TRBJ2-7 | TRBV5-1 | CASSARQGAYEQYF
TRBJ2-1 | TRBV19 | CASRAGLYSYNEQFF
TRBJ2-7 | TRBV13 | CASSWGTYEQYF
TRBJ2-3 | TRBV15 | CATSSYTDTQYF
TRBJ2-1 | TRBV4-1 | CASSQDGTSGSYSYNEQFF
TRBJ1-1 | TRBV4-2 | CASSQEGTNTEAFF
TRBJ2-3 | TRBV6-5 | CASSLDSGTDTQYF
TRBJ1-2 | TRBV4-3 | CASSHGRTGLNYGYTF
TRBJ2-5 | TRBV4-3 | CASSQDSYGGLETQYF
TRBJ1-1 | TRBV27 | CASSLGEGTEAFF